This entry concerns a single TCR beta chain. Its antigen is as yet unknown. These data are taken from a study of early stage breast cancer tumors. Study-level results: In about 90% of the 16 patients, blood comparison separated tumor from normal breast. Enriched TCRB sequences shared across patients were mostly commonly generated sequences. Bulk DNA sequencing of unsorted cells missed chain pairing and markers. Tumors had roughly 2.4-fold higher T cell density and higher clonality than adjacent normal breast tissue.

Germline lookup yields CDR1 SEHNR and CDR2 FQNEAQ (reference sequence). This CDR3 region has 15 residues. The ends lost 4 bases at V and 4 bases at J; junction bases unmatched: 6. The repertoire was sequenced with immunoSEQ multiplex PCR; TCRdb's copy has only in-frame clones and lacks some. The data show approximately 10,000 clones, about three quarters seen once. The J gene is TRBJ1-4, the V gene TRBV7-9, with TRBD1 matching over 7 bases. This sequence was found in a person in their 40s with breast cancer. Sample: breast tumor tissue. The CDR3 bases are TGTGCCAGCAGCTCGCCTAGGGGGCTTAATGAAAAACTGTTTTTT. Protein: CASSSPRGLNEKLFF. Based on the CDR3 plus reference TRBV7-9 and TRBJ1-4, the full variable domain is DTGVSQNPRHKITKRGQNVTFRCDPISEHNRLYWYRQTLGQGPEFLTYFQNEAQLEKSRLLSDRFSAERPKGSFSTLEIQRTEQGDSAMYLCASSSPRGLNEKLFFGSGTQLSVL.